This entry lists 17 T cell receptor beta chains sequenced from one sample in a study of spatial heterogeneity in lung cancer. Notes on the study in general: Higher tumor mutation counts went along with higher counts of expanded intratumoral alpha and beta TCRs.

Antigen specificity for these receptors is unknown. Time point: sample taken at primary tumor resection. One entry per CDR3 protein results from TCRdb running MiXCR on the 5' RACE reads. The sample consists of 2,700 or so distinct CDR3 sequences, nearly 6.5% of them appearing once. This material consisted of lung tumor tissue, taken at surgery. Receptors were obtained from a male donor with early-stage non-small cell lung cancer.

V is TRBV30 and J is TRBJ2-3; 9 bases map to TRBD2. Germline V gene data show CDR1 as GTSNPN and CDR2 as SVGIG (reference sequence). Trimming cost V 4 bases and J 1 base; bases outside gene matches: 3. CDR3 length: 14 amino acids. CDR3 protein: CAWKRLAGTDTQYF. The DNA for the CDR3 is TGTGCCTGGAAACGACTAGCGGGCACAGATACGCAGTATTTT. The full variable domain, its missing parts supplied by reference TRBV30 and TRBJ2-3, is SQTIHQWPATLVQPVGSPLSLECTVEGTSNPNLYWYRQAAGRGLQLLFYSVGIGQISSEVPQNLSASRPQDRQFILSSKKLLLSDSGFYLCAWKRLAGTDTQYFGPGTRLTVL.

Relative to its sample, this clonotype is medium-sized. The gene calls are TRBV18 and TRBJ2-7; D remains unclear. Germline loops: CDR1 KGHSH, CDR2 LQKENI. CDR3 length: 14 amino acids. The V end lost 3 bases, the J end lost 3 bases, and 12 bases lay between the germline ends. CDR3 sequence: CASSPPASIYEQYF. For the CDR3, the DNA is TGTGCCAGCTCACCTCCCGCCTCCATCTACGAGCAGTACTTC.

By share, this clonotype counts as medium-sized (0.01 to 0.1%). This sequence joins TRBV7-2 and TRBJ2-7; 10 positions agree with TRBD2. CDR3 length: 14 residues. The V gene's germline CDR1 is SGHTA and CDR2 FQGNSA. Losses at the gene ends were 4 bases for V and 6 bases for J; bases not matched to a gene: 6. The CDR3 DNA sequence: TGTGCCAGCAGCTGGGGACTAGCGCCCCGCGAGCAGTACTTC. Translating gives CASSWGLAPREQYF.

Judged by abundance, this clonotype is medium-sized. CDR3 sequence (DNA): TGCGCCAGCAGCTTCGGACTAGCGGGGGGTTACAATGAGCAGTTCTTC. Protein product: CASSFGLAGGYNEQFF. The chain couples TRBV5-1 to TRBJ2-1, with 14 nucleotides matching TRBD2. Losses at the gene ends were 2 bases for V and 4 bases for J; bases not matched to a gene: 2. The CDR3 is made up of 16 amino acids. Per the germline V gene, CDR1 is SGHRS and CDR2 is YFSETQ.

This clonotype is labeled medium-sized. This chain uses TRBV6-2 or TRBV6-3 with TRBJ1-4; D call uncertain. The CDR3 totals 11 residues. V lost 7 bases and J 14 bases, leaving 14 bases between the germline ends. Germline V gene sequence: CDR1 MNHEY, CDR2 SVGEGT. CDR3 sequence: CASTSGPRLFF. DNA for the CDR3: TGTGCCAGCACCTCCGGCCCTCGGCTGTTTTTT.

Relative to its sample, this clonotype is medium-sized (0.01 to 0.1%). This chain connects TRBV14 to TRBJ2-2; the D gene could be TRBD1 or TRBD2 (5 bases each). V shed 1 base and J shed 5 bases, with 11 bases lying between them. The CDR3 consists of 15 residues. Germline assignment: CDR1 SGHDN and CDR2 FVKESK. The CDR3 DNA reads as TGTGCCAGCAGCCAAGGAGTGGGGGTGACCGGGGAGCTGTTTTTT. Amino acid sequence: CASSQGVGVTGELFF. Using reference TRBV14 and TRBJ2-2 for the parts outside the CDR3, the full variable domain is EAGVTQFPSHSVIEKGQTVTLRCDPISGHDNLYWYRRVMGKEIKFLLHFVKESKQDESGMPNNRFLAERTGGTYSTLKVQPAELEDSGVYFCASSQGVGVTGELFFGEGSRLTVL.

This clonotype is medium-sized (0.01 to 0.1%) by share. CDR3 protein: CASRGTANYGYTF. The DNA of the CDR3 is TGTGCCAGCAGGGGAACAGCTAACTATGGCTACACCTTC. This chain joins TRBV6-1 and TRBJ1-2; D ambiguous. Germline CDR1 reads MNHNS; CDR2 reads SASEGT. The CDR3 sequence is 13 residues long. The ends were cut back, 6 bases at V and 0 bases at J, with 8 bases in the middle.

In this sample, this clonotype turned up many times. The chain is built from TRBV7-9 and TRBJ1-4; TRBD1 might be the D (5 bases). Germline-derived CDR1 and CDR2 are SEHNR and FQNEAQ (reference sequence). Trimming cost V 6 bases and J 1 base, with 12 bases left between them. This CDR3 is 15 amino acids long. CDR3 coding DNA: TGTGCCAGCAGAGAAACCGGGGGAACTAATGAAAAACTGTTTTTT. The encoded protein is CASRETGGTNEKLFF. Based on the CDR3 plus reference TRBV7-9 and TRBJ1-4, the full variable domain is DTGVSQNPRHKITKRGQNVTFRCDPISEHNRLYWYRQTLGQGPEFLTYFQNEAQLEKSRLLSDRFSAERPKGSFSTLEIQRTEQGDSAMYLCASRETGGTNEKLFFGSGTQLSVL.

In its sample, this clonotype ranks as medium-sized. This chain uses TRBV7-9 with TRBJ1-1, with D possibly TRBD1 on 5 matching bases. The CDR3 consists of 13 residues. Germline V gives CDR1 SEHNR, CDR2 FQNEAQ (reference sequence). V was trimmed by 8 bases and J by 1 base, leaving 11 bases between them. The CDR3 sequence is CASQMGQNTEAFF. CDR3 sequence (DNA): TGTGCCAGCCAAATGGGGCAGAACACTGAAGCTTTCTTT.

This clonotype counts as medium-sized. J is TRBJ1-5 and V is TRBV20-1; tentatively, D is TRBD1 (5 bases). The CDR3 covers 15 residues. V dropped 1 base and J dropped 1 base, with 11 bases sitting between them. Germline values: CDR1 DFQATT, CDR2 SNEGSKA (reference sequence). CDR3 nucleotide sequence: TGCAGTGCTAGAGCCGGACACGGGAGCAATCAGCCCCAGCATTTT. Translating it yields CSARAGHGSNQPQHF.

This clonotype ranks as medium-sized. CDR3 nucleotides: TGTGCCAGCACCACACGACACCCTGGGGAGCAGTTCTTC. Translated: CASTTRHPGEQFF. The chain has TRBV7-9 and TRBJ2-1; D is undetermined. Trimming took off 7 bases at V and 10 bases at J, with 17 bases between the two ends. This CDR3 is 13 amino acids long. The germline gives CDR1 SEHNR, CDR2 FQNEAQ (reference sequence).

By sample share, this clonotype is medium-sized. The chain couples TRBV5-1 to TRBJ2-3; no clear D. The length of the CDR3 is 15 residues. Looked up from germline, CDR1 is SGHRS and CDR2 is YFSETQ. Trimming pared 0 bases from V and 0 bases from J, leaving 8 bases between. Here the CDR3 DNA reads TGCGCCAGCAGCTTGGCGGTCACTAGCACAGATACGCAGTATTTT. It codes for CASSLAVTSTDTQYF.

By its share, this clonotype is medium-sized. The chain uses TRBV3-1 and TRBJ1-1; D is possibly TRBD1 (6 bases). Germline V gives CDR1 LGHDT, CDR2 YNNKEL (reference sequence). The CDR3 sequence is 15 residues long. V was trimmed by 1 base and J by 4 bases, leaving 13 bases between them. The CDR3 loop is CASSQGRGGGTEAFF. The CDR3 DNA is TGTGCCAGCAGCCAAGGAAGGGGAGGGGGCACTGAAGCTTTCTTT.

The chain uses TRBV6-6 and TRBJ2-3; TRBD2 agrees at 10 bases. The CDR3 is 15 residues long. Losses at the gene ends were 6 bases for V and 4 bases for J; bases not matched to a gene: 7. The germline gives CDR1 MNHNY, CDR2 SVGAGI (reference sequence). The CDR3 DNA reads TGTGCCAGCAGAATCTCAGCGGGAGGGTCAGATACGCAGTATTTT. Translation: CASRISAGGSDTQYF.

This chain uses TRBV10-2 with TRBJ2-3; TRBD1 matches at 7 bases. V lost 6 bases and J lost 2; bases outside the gene matches: 5. The length of the CDR3 is 14 residues. Per the germline V gene, CDR1 is WSHSY and CDR2 is SAAADI. The CDR3, as DNA: TGCGCCAGCAGGCTGACAGGGAACACAGATACGCAGTATTTT. This gives the protein CASRLTGNTDTQYF.

Sample share makes this clonotype medium-sized (0.01 to 0.1%). The gene calls are TRBV29-1 and TRBJ2-3; 8 bases agree with TRBD2. J gave up 5 bases and V 3 bases, and 7 bases lay outside the gene matches. CDR1 and CDR2 (germline): SQVTM, ANQGSEA. There are 14 residues in the CDR3. The CDR3 coding sequence is TGCAGCGTTGATTCGCGGGGGGAGCTAGATACGCAGTATTTT. It translates to CSVDSRGELDTQYF.

The rearrangement joins TRBV20-1 to TRBJ2-1; 12 bases fit TRBD2. The V segment lost 3 bases and the J segment 8 bases; nucleotides outside the gene matches: 8. The CDR3 spans 15 residues. Germline CDR1 reads DFQATT; CDR2 reads SNEGSKA (reference sequence). CDR3 residues: CSARTTSGRNDEQFF. The CDR3 coding sequence is TGCAGTGCTAGGACGACTAGCGGGAGAAACGATGAGCAGTTCTTC.